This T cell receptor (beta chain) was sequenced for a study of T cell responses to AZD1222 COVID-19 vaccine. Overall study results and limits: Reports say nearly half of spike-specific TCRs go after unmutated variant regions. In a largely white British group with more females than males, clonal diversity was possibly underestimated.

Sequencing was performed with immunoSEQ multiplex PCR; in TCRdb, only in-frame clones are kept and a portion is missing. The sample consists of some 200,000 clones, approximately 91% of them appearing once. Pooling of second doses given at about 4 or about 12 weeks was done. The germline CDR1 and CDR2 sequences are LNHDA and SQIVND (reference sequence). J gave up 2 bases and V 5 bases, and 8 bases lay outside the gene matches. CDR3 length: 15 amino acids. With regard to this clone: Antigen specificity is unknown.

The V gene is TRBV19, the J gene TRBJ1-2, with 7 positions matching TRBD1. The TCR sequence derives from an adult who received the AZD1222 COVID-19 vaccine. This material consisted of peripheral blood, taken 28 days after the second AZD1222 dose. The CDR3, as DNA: TGTGCCAGTAGTCCGGACAGGAGCAACAACTATGGCTACACCTTC. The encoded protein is CASSPDRSNNYGYTF.